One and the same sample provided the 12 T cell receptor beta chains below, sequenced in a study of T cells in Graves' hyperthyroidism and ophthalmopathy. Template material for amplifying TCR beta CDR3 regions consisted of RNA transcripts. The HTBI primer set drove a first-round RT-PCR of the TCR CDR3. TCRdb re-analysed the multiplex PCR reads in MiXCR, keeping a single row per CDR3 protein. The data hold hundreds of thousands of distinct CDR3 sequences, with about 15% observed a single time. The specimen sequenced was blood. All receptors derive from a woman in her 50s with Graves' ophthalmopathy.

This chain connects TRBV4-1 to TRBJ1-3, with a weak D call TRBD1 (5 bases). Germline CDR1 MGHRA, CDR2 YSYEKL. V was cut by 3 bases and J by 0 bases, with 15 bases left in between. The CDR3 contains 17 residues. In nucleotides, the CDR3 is TGCGCCAGCAGCCAGCCTTGGACACTTAGCTCTGGAAACACCATATATTTT. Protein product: CASSQPWTLSSGNTIYF.

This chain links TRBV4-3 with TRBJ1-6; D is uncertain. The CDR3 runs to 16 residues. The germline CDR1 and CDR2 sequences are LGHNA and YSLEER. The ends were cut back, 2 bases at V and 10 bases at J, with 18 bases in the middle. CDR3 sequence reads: CASSQRSHGDQSPLHF. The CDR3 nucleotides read TGCGCCAGCAGCCAAAGGTCGCACGGAGATCAATCACCCCTCCACTTT.

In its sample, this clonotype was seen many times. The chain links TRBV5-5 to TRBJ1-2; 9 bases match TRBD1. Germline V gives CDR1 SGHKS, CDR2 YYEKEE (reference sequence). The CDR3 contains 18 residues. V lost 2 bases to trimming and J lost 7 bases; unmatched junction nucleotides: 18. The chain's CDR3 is CASSFRYRDRVLRGGYTF. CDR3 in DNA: TGTGCCAGCAGCTTCCGATACCGGGACAGGGTTTTGCGAGGTGGCTACACCTTC.

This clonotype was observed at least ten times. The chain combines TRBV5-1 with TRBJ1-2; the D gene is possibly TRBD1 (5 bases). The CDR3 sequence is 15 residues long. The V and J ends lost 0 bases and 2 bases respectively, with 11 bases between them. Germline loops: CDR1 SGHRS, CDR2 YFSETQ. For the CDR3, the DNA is TGCGCCAGCAGCTTGGGACCAGGGACCAACTATGGCTACACCTTC. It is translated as CASSLGPGTNYGYTF.

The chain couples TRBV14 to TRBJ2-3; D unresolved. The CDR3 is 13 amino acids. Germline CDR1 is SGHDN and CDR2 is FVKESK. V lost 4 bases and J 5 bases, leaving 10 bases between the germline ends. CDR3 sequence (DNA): TGTGCCAGCAGCCCGGCCCCCGAAGATACGCAGTATTTT. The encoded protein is CASSPAPEDTQYF.

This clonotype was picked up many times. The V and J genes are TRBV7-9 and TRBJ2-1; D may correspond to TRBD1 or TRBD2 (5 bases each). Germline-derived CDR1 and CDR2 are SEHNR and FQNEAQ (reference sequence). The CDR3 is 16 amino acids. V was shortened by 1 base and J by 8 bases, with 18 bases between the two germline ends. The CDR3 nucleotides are TGTGCCAGCAGCTTAGGAGGGACCCCCCGAGGAGATGAGCAGTTCTTC. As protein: CASSLGGTPRGDEQFF.

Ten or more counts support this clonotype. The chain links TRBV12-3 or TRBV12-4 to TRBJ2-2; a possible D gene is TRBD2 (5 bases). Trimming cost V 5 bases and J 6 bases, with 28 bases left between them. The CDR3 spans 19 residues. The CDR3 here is CASSPTGWVASRWSGELFF. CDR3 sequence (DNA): TGTGCCAGCAGTCCTACGGGGTGGGTGGCTAGCCGATGGTCCGGGGAGCTGTTTTTT.

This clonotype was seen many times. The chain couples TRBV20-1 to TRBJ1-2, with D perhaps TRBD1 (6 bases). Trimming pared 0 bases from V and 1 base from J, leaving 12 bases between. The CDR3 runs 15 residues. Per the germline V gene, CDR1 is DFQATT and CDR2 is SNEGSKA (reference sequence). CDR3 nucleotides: TGCAGTGCTAGAGATACAGGACAGATTAACTATGGCTACACCTTC. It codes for CSARDTGQINYGYTF.

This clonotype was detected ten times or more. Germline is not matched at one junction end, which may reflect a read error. DNA for the CDR3: TGTGCCAGCAGCGGGCAGCTTAATGAAAAACTGTTTTTT. Translation gives CASSGQLNEKLFF. The chain uses TRBV4-3 and TRBJ1-4, with D unresolved. The CDR3 contains 13 residues. The V gene's germline CDR1 is LGHNA and CDR2 YSLEER.

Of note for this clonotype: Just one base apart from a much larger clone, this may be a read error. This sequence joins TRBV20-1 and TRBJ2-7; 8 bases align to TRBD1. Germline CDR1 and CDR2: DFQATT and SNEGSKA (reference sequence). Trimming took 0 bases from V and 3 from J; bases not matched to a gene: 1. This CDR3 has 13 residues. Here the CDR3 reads CSARDDRGYEQYF. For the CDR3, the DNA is TGCAGTGCTAGAGATGACAGGGGCTACGAGCAGTACTTC.

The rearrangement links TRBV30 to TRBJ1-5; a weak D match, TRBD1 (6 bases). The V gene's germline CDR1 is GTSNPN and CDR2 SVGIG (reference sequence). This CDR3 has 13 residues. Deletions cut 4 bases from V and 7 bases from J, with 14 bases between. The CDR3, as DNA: TGTGCCTGGACAGGGGCCGGCGGGCAGCCCCAGCATTTT. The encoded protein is CAWTGAGGQPQHF. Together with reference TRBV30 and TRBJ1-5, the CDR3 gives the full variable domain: SQTIHQWPATLVQPVGSPLSLECTVEGTSNPNLYWYRQAAGRGLQLLFYSVGIGQISSEVPQNLSASRPQDRQFILSSKKLLLSDSGFYLCAWTGAGGQPQHFGDGTRLSIL.

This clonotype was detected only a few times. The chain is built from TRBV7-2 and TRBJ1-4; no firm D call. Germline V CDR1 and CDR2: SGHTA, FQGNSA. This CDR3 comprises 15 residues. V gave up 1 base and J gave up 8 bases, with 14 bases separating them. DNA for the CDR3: TGTGCCAGCAGCTTAGACGGTGCGGAGAGGGAAAAACTGTTTTTT. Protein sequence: CASSLDGAEREKLFF.